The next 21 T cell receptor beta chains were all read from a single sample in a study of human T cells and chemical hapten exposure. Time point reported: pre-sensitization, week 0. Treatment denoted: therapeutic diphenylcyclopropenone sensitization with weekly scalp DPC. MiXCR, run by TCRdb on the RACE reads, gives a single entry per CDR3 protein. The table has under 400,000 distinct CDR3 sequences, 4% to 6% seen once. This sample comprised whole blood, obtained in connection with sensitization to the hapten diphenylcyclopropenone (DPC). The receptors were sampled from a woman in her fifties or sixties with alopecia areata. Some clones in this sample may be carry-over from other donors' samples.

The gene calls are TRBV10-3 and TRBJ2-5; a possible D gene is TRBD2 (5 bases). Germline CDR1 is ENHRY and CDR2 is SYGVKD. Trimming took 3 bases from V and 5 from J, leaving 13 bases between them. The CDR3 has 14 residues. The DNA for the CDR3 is TGTGCCATCAGTGACACGGGATCGATTGAGACCCAGTACTTC. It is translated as CAISDTGSIETQYF.

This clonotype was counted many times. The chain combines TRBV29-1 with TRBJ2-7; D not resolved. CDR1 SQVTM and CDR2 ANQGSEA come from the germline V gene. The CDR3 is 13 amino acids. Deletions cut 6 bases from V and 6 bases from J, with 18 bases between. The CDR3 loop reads CSVGPARASEQYF. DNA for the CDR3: TGCAGCGTGGGCCCCGCTCGAGCCTCCGAGCAGTACTTC.

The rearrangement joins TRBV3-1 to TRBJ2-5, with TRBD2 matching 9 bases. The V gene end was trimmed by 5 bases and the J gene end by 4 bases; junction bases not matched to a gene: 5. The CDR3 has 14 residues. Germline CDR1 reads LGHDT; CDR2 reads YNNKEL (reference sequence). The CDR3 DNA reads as TGTGCCAGCAGCGCGGGACTAGCTACAGAGACCCAGTACTTC. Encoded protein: CASSAGLATETQYF.

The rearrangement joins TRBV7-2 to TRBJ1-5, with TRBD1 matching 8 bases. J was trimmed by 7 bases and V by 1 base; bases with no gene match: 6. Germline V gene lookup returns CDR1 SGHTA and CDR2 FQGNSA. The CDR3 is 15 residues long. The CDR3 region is CASSLVTGTGQPQHF. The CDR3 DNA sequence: TGTGCCAGCAGCTTAGTAACGGGGACAGGCCAGCCCCAGCATTTT.

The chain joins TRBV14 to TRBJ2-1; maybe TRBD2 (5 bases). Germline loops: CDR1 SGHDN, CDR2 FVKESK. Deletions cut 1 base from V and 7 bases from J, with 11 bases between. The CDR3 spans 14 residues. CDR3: CASSQVSGGNEQFF. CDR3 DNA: TGTGCCAGCAGCCAAGTGAGCGGAGGAAATGAGCAGTTCTTC.

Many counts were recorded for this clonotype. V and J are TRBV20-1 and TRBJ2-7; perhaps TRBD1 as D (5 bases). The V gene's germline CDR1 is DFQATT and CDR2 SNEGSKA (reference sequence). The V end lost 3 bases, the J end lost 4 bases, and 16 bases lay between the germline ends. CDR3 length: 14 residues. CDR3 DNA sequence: TGCAGTGCTAGCCGGCAGGGAAAAAGGTACGAGCAGTACTTC. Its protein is CSASRQGKRYEQYF.

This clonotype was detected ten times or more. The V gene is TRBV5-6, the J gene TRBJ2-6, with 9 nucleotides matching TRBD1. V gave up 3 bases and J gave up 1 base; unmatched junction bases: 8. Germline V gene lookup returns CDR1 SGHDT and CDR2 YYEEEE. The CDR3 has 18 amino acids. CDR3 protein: CASSSFRTGESGANVLTF. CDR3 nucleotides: TGTGCCAGCAGCTCCTTCCGGACAGGGGAATCTGGGGCCAACGTCCTGACTTTC.

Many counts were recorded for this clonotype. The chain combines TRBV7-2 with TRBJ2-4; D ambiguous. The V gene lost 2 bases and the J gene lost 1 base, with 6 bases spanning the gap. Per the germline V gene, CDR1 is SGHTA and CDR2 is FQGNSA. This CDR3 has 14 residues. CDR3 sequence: CASSLRLAKNIQYF. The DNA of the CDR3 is TGTGCCAGCAGCTTACGACTGGCCAAAAACATTCAGTACTTC.

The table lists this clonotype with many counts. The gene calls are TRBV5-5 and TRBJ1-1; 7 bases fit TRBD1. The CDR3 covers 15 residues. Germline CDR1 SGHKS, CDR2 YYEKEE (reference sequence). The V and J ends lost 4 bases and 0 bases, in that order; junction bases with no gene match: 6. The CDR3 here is CASSPTGEMNTEAFF. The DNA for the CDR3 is TGTGCCAGCAGCCCAACAGGGGAGATGAACACTGAAGCTTTCTTT.

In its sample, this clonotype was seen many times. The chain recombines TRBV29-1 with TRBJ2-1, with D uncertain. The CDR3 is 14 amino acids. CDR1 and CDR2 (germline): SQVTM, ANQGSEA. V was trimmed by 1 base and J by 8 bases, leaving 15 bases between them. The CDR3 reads CSVEGATGIDEQFF. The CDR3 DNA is TGCAGCGTTGAAGGGGCAACGGGCATCGATGAGCAGTTCTTC.

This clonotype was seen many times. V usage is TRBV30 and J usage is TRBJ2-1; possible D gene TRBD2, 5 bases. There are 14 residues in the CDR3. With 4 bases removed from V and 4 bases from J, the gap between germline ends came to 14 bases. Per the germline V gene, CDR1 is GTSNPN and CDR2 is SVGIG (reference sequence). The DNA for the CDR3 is TGTGCCTGGACCGGAGTAGCGCTTTACAATGAGCAGTTCTTC. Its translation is CAWTGVALYNEQFF.

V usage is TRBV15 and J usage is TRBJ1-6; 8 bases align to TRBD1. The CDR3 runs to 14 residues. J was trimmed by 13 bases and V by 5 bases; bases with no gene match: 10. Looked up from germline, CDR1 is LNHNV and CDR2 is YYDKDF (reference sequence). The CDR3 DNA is TGTGCCACCAGCCTACGGACAGGGCGGGGCCCCCTCCACTTT. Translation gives CATSLRTGRGPLHF.

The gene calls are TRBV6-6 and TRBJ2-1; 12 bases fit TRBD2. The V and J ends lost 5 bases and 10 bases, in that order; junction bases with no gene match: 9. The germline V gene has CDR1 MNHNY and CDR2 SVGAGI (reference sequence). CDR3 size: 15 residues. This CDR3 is CASSPRLAGAREQFF. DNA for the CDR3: TGTGCCAGCAGTCCGCGACTAGCGGGGGCGAGGGAGCAGTTCTTC.

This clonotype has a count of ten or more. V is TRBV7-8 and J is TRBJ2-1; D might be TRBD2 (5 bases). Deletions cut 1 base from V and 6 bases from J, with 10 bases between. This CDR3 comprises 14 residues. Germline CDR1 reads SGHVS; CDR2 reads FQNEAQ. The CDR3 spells CASSLGTRSNEQFF. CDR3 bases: TGTGCCAGCAGCTTAGGAACTAGATCCAATGAGCAGTTCTTC. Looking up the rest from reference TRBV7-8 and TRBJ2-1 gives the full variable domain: GAGVSQSPRYKVAKRGQDVALRCDPISGHVSLFWYQQALGQGPEFLTYFQNEAQLDKSGLPSDRFFAERPEGSVSTLKIQRTQQEDSAVYLCASSLGTRSNEQFFGPGTRLTVL.

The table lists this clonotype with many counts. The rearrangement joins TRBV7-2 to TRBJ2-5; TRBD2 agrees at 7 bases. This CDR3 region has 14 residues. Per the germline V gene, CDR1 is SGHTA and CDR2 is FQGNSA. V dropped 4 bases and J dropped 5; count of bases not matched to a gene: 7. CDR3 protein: CASSWGGVLETQYF. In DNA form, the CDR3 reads TGTGCCAGCAGCTGGGGGGGGGTTTTGGAGACCCAGTACTTC.

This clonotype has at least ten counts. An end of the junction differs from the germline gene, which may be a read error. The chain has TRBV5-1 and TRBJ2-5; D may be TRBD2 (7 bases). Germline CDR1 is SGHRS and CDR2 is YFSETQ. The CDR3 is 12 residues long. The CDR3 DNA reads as TGCGCCAGCAGGGAAAACGACGCGGGGGCGAACTTC. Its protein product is CASRENDAGANF.

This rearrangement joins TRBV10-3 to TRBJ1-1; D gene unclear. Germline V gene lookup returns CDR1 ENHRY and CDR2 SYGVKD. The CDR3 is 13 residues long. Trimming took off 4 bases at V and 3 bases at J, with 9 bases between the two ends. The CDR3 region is CAISVHGYTEAFF. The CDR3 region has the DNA TGTGCCATCAGTGTCCACGGTTACACTGAAGCTTTCTTT.

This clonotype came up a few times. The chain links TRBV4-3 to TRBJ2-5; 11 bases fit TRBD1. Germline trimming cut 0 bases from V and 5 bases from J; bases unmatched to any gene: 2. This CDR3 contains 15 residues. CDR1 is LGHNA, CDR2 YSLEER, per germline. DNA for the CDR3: TGCGCCAGCAGCCAAGATGGGACAGGGGGTGAGACCCAGTACTTC. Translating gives CASSQDGTGGETQYF.

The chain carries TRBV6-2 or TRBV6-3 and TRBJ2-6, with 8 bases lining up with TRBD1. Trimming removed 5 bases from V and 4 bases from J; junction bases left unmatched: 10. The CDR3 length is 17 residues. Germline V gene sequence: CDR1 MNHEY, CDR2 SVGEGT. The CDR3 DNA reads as TGTGCCAGCAGTATCCAGGGGGCGGAGGCCGGGGCCAACGTCCTGACTTTC. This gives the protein CASSIQGAEAGANVLTF.

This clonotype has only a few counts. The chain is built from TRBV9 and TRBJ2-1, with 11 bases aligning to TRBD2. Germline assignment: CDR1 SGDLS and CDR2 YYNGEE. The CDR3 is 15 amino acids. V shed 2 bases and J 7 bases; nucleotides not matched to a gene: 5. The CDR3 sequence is CASSVSGRASNEQFF. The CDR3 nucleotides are TGTGCCAGCAGCGTTAGCGGGAGGGCTAGTAATGAGCAGTTCTTC.

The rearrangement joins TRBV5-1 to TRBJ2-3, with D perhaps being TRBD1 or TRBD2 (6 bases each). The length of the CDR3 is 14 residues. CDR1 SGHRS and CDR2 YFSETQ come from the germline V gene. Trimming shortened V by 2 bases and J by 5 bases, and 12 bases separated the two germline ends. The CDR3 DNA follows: TGCGCCAGCAGCTTAAGGGGGGCAGGAGATACGCAGTATTTT. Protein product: CASSLRGAGDTQYF.